These 23 T cell receptor beta chains came from one sample sequenced in a study of blood T cells in healthy people across ages. For the second PCR, which ran for about 6 to 12 cycles, a sample-barcoded 5' primer and a J-beta primer mix were used. TCRdb recomputed calls from the 5' RACE reads with MiXCR, one row per CDR3 protein. The table shows roughly 550,000 distinct CDR3 sequences, with about 25% occurring only once. The same data also went into a second study, on T cells of mothers and their children.

The sample was blood. The receptors were sampled from a boy younger than 18 in good health.

The chain is built from TRBV12-3 or TRBV12-4 and TRBJ2-1, with unresolved D. V was clipped by 5 bases and J by 4 bases, with 15 bases between them. CDR3 length: 15 amino acids. In DNA, the CDR3 is TGTGCCAGCAGTCTCAGAGCAGAGTCATACAATGAGCAGTTCTTC. It encodes CASSLRAESYNEQFF.

The chain is built from TRBV7-9 and TRBJ1-1; D is undetermined. The V gene's germline CDR1 is SEHNR and CDR2 FQNEAQ (reference sequence). The V and J ends lost 5 bases and 1 base respectively, with 14 bases between them. This CDR3 comprises 15 residues. CDR3 sequence: CASSPISTQNTEAFF. DNA for the CDR3: TGTGCCAGCAGCCCGATCTCGACACAGAACACTGAAGCTTTCTTT.

About this clonotype: A much larger clone differs from this one at a single base, so this may be a read error. This chain links TRBV20-1 with TRBJ2-1; D may be TRBD1 or TRBD2 (5 bases each). This CDR3 has 18 amino acids. Germline values: CDR1 DFQATT, CDR2 SNEGSKA (reference sequence). Trimming stripped 0 bases from V and 0 bases from J, with 18 bases between. The CDR3 region is CSARDPYSDGASYNEQFF. Written as DNA, the CDR3 is TGCAGTGCTAGAGATCCCTATTCGGACGGGGCCTCCTACAATGAGCAGTTCTTC.

The V call is TRBV20-1, the J call TRBJ2-7; D may match TRBD1 or TRBD2 (5 bases each). V shed 6 bases and J shed 2 bases, with 17 bases lying between them. The CDR3 covers 14 residues. From germline, CDR1 is DFQATT and CDR2 SNEGSKA (reference sequence). The CDR3 region has the DNA TGCAGTGCGTCGGTGAAGGGGACGACCTACGAGCAGTACTTC. It encodes CSASVKGTTYEQYF.

This clonotype was seen a handful of times. The chain combines TRBV20-1 with TRBJ1-1; 7 positions match TRBD1. From germline, CDR1 is DFQATT and CDR2 SNEGSKA (reference sequence). This CDR3 spans 14 amino acids. The ends lost 6 bases at V and 1 base at J; junction bases unmatched: 8. The CDR3, as DNA: TGCAGTGCGCCGGACAGGTCTTGGAACACTGAAGCTTTCTTT. Its protein product is CSAPDRSWNTEAFF.

The chain couples TRBV29-1 to TRBJ2-3; the match to TRBD1 covers 10 bases. Germline CDR1 SQVTM, CDR2 ANQGSEA. The CDR3 totals 17 residues. Germline trimming cut 7 bases from V and 4 bases from J; bases unmatched to any gene: 17. The CDR3 spells CSDPGQGSLRIPDTQYF. The CDR3 bases are TGCAGCGATCCGGGACAGGGGTCTCTTCGCATTCCAGATACGCAGTATTTT.

A remark on this clonotype: At one of its ends the junction is not consistent with the germline gene, which may arise from a read error. This chain uses TRBV9 with TRBJ1-4, with 8 bases matching TRBD1. This CDR3 contains 15 residues. Germline V gene sequence: CDR1 SGDLS, CDR2 YYNGEE. In nucleotides, the CDR3 is TGTACCAGCAGCGTTGGGACAGGTTCCTGGGAAAAACTGTTTTTT. Protein product: CTSSVGTGSWEKLFF.

This clonotype appeared a few times. The chain uses TRBV12-3 or TRBV12-4 and TRBJ2-7; D possibly corresponds to TRBD1 (6 bases). This CDR3 region has 14 residues. V lost 7 bases and J lost 0, with 13 bases in between. CDR3 residues: CASNPPTGSYEQYF. The CDR3 DNA follows: TGTGCCAGCAACCCGCCGACAGGCTCCTACGAGCAGTACTTC.

This chain connects TRBV7-2 to TRBJ2-5; TRBD1 aligns across 10 bases. This CDR3 region has 16 residues. CDR1 SGHTA and CDR2 FQGNSA come from the germline V gene. The J segment lost 5 bases and the V segment lost 1 base, leaving 7 bases of the junction unmatched. CDR3 DNA: TGTGCCAGCAGCTTAGGCGGGACAGGGGCACCGGAGACCCAGTACTTC. Protein: CASSLGGTGAPETQYF.

The chain employs TRBV5-1 and TRBJ1-2, with TRBD1 matching 10 bases. The J segment lost 4 bases and the V segment lost 3 bases, leaving 12 bases of the junction unmatched. This CDR3 contains 17 residues. Germline V lookup: CDR1 SGHRS, CDR2 YFSETQ. CDR3 DNA: TGCGCCAGCAGCTCCATGGCCTGGACAGGGGGGTCCTATGGCTACACCTTC. Its protein product is CASSSMAWTGGSYGYTF.

The gene calls are TRBV9 and TRBJ2-7; TRBD2 might be the D (6 bases). Between the trimmed V and J ends, which lost 1 base and 4 bases, there was a span of 12 bases. CDR1 is SGDLS, CDR2 YYNGEE, per germline. The CDR3 contains 14 residues. The CDR3 bases are TGTGCCAGCAGCGTAAGCCTAGCGAGTTACGAGCAGTACTTC. Translated: CASSVSLASYEQYF. Combining the CDR3 with reference TRBV9 and TRBJ2-7 gives the whole variable domain DSGVTQTPKHLITATGQRVTLRCSPRSGDLSVYWYQQSLDQGLQFLIQYYNGEERAKGNILERFSAQQFPDLHSELNLSSLELGDSALYFCASSVSLASYEQYFGPGTRLTVT.

As for this clonotype: An end of the junction differs from the germline gene, which may be a read error. The rearrangement joins TRBV7-2 to TRBJ2-2, with 8 bases aligning to TRBD1. This CDR3 is built from 14 residues. The germline V gene has CDR1 SGHTA and CDR2 FQGNSA. CDR3 sequence (DNA): TGTGCCGGCAGCCGACAGGGGTCCACCGGGGAGCTGTTTTTT. This encodes CAGSRQGSTGELFF.

The gene calls are TRBV4-2 and TRBJ1-1; D is unresolved. Deletions cut 2 bases from V and 8 bases from J, with 9 bases between. This CDR3 spans 12 amino acids. The germline CDR1 and CDR2 sequences are LGHNA and YNFKEQ. The DNA of the CDR3 is TGTGCCAGCAGCCAAAGGAACTCCGAAGCTTTCTTT. This codes for CASSQRNSEAFF.

J is TRBJ2-7 and V is TRBV7-2; maybe TRBD2 (5 bases). CDR3 length: 15 amino acids. V lost 1 base, J lost 10 bases, and 20 bases lay in between. Germline V gives CDR1 SGHTA, CDR2 FQGNSA. For the CDR3, the DNA is TGTGCCAGCAGCTTAGGAGGGCGGGCCCCCGGTCTCCAGTACTTC. This sequence encodes CASSLGGRAPGLQYF. The variable domain in full, with the rest retrieved from reference TRBV7-2 and TRBJ2-7, is GAGVSQSPSNKVTEKGKDVELRCDPISGHTALYWYRQSLGQGLEFLIYFQGNSAPDKSGLPSDRFSAERTGGSVSTLTIQRTQQEDSAVYLCASSLGGRAPGLQYFGPGTRLTVT.

This clonotype was detected a few times. V usage is TRBV24-1 and J usage is TRBJ1-2, with 7 bases lining up with TRBD1. The V segment lost 4 bases and the J segment 2 bases; nucleotides outside the gene matches: 12. The CDR3 is 17 residues long. The germline V gene has CDR1 KGHDR and CDR2 SFDVKD. For the CDR3, the DNA is TGTGCCACCAGTGACGGGACAGAACCCGGGAGAAACTATGGCTACACCTTC. Amino acids: CATSDGTEPGRNYGYTF.

This clonotype occurred many times. The CDR3 coding sequence is TGTGCCAGCAGCCCCGACAGGGCTAACTATGGCTACACCTTC. Protein: CASSPDRANYGYTF. The V gene is TRBV9, the J gene TRBJ1-2; 7 bases fit TRBD1. Germline V gives CDR1 SGDLS, CDR2 YYNGEE. This CDR3 has 14 residues. V was clipped by 4 bases and J by 0 bases; unmatched bases: 3.

J is TRBJ2-1 and V is TRBV2; possibly TRBD1 or TRBD2 for D (5 bases each). Germline V gene sequence: CDR1 SNHLY, CDR2 FYNNEI. The CDR3 is made up of 16 amino acids. Trimming cost V 2 bases and J 5 bases, with 16 bases left between them. The CDR3 loop is CASSERYRPGHNEQFF. For the CDR3, the DNA is TGTGCCAGCAGTGAACGGTATCGACCGGGGCACAATGAGCAGTTCTTC.

In the case of this clonotype: The CDR3 does not close with the conserved phenylalanine or tryptophan, likely indicating a read error. This chain uses TRBV12-3 or TRBV12-4 with TRBJ2-1, with D possibly being TRBD1 or TRBD2 (5 bases each). CDR3 length: 15 amino acids. The germline V and J ends were trimmed by 3 bases and 2 bases, with 11 bases remaining between them. In DNA, the CDR3 is TGTGCCAGCAGTTTTGGGGGTCTCGCCTACAATGAGCAGTTCCTC. Translating gives CASSFGGLAYNEQFL.

There are a few counts of this clonotype. One end of the junction varies from germline; a read error may be responsible. The V call is TRBV28, the J call TRBJ2-5; 12 nucleotides align to TRBD2. The CDR3 loop spans 16 amino acids. The germline CDR1 and CDR2 sequences are MDHEN and SYDVKM. The CDR3 region has the DNA TGTGCCAGCAGTCTCGGGACTAGCGGGTTCCAAGAGACCCAGTGCTTC. Amino acid sequence: CASSLGTSGFQETQCF.

The chain is built from TRBV29-1 and TRBJ2-3, with D maybe TRBD1 (5 bases). V lost 2 bases and J 2 bases, leaving 14 bases between the germline ends. Germline CDR1 and CDR2: SQVTM and ANQGSEA. The CDR3 has 15 amino acids. CDR3 amino acids: CSVESGREFTDTQYF. The CDR3 DNA follows: TGCAGCGTTGAATCCGGCAGGGAATTCACAGATACGCAGTATTTT.

In DNA form, the CDR3 reads TGCAGTGCTTATCGGACGAAGGCGAGGGAGCAGTACTTC. Translating it yields CSAYRTKAREQYF. The J gene is TRBJ2-7, the V gene TRBV20-1, with D unclear. Germline V lookup: CDR1 DFQATT, CDR2 SNEGSKA (reference sequence). V lost 5 bases, J lost 7 bases, and 18 bases lay in between. This CDR3 region has 13 residues.

In its sample, this clonotype was seen a few times. The gene calls are TRBV7-8 and TRBJ1-4; weak D call: TRBD1 (5 bases). CDR3 length: 16 amino acids. V shed 1 base and J shed 4 bases, with 13 bases lying between them. Per the germline V gene, CDR1 is SGHVS and CDR2 is FQNEAQ. The CDR3 DNA reads TGTGCCAGCAGCTTAGTCGGAGCGGGACTTAATGAAAAACTGTTTTTT. The encoded protein is CASSLVGAGLNEKLFF.

This clonotype showed up just a few times. CDR3 sequence (DNA): TGTGCCTGGAGTGTAAGGTTTCGAACTCGGGGGGCCGTCTACAATGAGCAGTTCTTC. Translating gives CAWSVRFRTRGAVYNEQFF. V usage is TRBV30 and J usage is TRBJ2-1; D is perhaps TRBD2 (7 bases). Trimming cost V 0 bases and J 3 bases, with 24 bases left between them. Looked up from germline, CDR1 is GTSNPN and CDR2 is SVGIG (reference sequence). The CDR3 has 19 residues.